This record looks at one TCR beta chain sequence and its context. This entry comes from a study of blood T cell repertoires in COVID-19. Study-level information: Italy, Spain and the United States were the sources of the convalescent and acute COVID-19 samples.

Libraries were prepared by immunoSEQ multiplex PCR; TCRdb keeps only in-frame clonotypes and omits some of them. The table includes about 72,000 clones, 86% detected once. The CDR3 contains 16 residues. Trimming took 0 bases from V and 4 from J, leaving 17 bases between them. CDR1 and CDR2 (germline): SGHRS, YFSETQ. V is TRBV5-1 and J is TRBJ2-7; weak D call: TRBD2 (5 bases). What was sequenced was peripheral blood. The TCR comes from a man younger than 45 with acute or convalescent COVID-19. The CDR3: CASSLDFAGVVYEQYF. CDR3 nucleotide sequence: TGCGCCAGCAGCTTGGATTTCGCGGGCGTTGTTTACGAGCAGTACTTC.